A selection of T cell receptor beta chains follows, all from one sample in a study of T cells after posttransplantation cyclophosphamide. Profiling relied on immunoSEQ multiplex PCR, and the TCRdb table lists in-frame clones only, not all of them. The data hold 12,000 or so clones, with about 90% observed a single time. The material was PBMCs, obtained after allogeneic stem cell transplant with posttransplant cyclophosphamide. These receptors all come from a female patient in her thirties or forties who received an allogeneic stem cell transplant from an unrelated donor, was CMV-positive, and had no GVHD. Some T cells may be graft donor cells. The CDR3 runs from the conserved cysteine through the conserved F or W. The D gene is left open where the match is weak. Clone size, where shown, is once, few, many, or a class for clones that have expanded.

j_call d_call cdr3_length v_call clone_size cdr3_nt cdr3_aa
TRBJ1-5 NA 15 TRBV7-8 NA TGTGCCAGCAGCTTATATGAGCATAGCAATCAGCCCCAGCATTTT CASSLYEHSNQPQHF
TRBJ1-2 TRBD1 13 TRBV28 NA TGTGCCAGCAGTACAGGGGGCGTTTATGGCTACACCTTC CASSTGGVYGYTF
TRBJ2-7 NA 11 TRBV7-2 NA TGTGCCAGCAGACTATTGTCCGAGCAGTACTTC CASRLLSEQYF
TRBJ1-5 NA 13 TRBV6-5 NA TGTGCCAGCAGCGAGGCGGGGGATCAGCCCCAGCATTTT CASSEAGDQPQHF
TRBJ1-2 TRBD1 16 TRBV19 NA TGTGCCAGTAGTACACCCCGGGACAGGGGATTCTATGGCTACACCTTC CASSTPRDRGFYGYTF
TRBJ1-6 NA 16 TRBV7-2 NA TGTGCCAGCAGCGTCAACAGGTTCCGCTATAATTCACCCCTCCACTTT CASSVNRFRYNSPLHF
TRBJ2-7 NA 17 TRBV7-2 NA TGTGCCAGCAGCTTAGCTGGTGGACAGCAAATTTCCTACGAGCAGTACTTC CASSLAGGQQISYEQYF
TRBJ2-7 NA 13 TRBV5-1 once TGCGCCAGCAGCTGGGACAAGTCCTACGAGCAGTACTTC CASSWDKSYEQYF
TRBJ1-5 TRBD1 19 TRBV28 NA TGTGCCAGCACCCTCATAGGGTTGGGGAGGACAGGACCCAATCAGCCCCAGCATTTT CASTLIGLGRTGPNQPQHF
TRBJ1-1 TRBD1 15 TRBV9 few TGTGCCAGCAGCCCTTATTCAGGGGGTGCCGATCGGGCTTTCTTT CASSPYSGGADRAFF
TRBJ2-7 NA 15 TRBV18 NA TGTGCCAGCTCATCGGACAGCGCTCGCTCCTACGAGCAGTACTTC CASSSDSARSYEQYF
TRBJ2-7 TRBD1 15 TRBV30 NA TGTGCCTGGAGCCCCGACCGGGACAGGGGGGACGAGCAGTACTTC CAWSPDRDRGDEQYF
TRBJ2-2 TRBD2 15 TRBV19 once TGTGCCAGTATTAAGGGAGGGGTCCGAAATGGTGGGCTGTTTTTT CASIKGGVRNGGLFF
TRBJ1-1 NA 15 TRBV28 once TGTGCCAGTTCAACCCCTAAGGGGTATGGTACTGAAGCTTTCTTT CASSTPKGYGTEAFF
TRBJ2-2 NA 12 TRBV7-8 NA TGTGCCAGCAGCTCAACGGGGGGGGAGCTGTTTTTT CASSSTGGELFF
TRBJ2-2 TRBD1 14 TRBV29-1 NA TGCAGCGCAGGACAGGGGGCGCAAACCGGGGAGCTGTTTTTT CSAGQGAQTGELFF
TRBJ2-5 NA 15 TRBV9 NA TGTGCCAGCAGCGTAGGAGTCAGGGGTGAAGAGACCCAGTACTTC CASSVGVRGEETQYF
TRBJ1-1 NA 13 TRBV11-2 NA TGTGCCAGCAACCAAAACAGGGCTGGTGAAGCTTTCTTT CASNQNRAGEAFF
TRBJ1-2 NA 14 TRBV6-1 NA TGTGCCAGCAGTGCGAAGGTGGCGGGCTATGGCTACACCTTC CASSAKVAGYGYTF
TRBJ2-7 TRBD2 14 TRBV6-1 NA TGTGCCAGCACCGTAGCGGGGGGAGCCTACGAGCAGTACTTC CASTVAGGAYEQYF
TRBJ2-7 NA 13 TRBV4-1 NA TGCGCCAGCAGCCAAGGACAGGCCTACGAGCAGTACTTC CASSQGQAYEQYF
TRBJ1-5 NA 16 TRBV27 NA TGTGCCAGCAGCGAGACGCAGGGGCCCCGCAATCAGCCCCAGCATTTT CASSETQGPRNQPQHF
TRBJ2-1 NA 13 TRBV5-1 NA TGCGCCAGCTCCCCAGGCCTCAACAATGAGCAGTTCTTC CASSPGLNNEQFF
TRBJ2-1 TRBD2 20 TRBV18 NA TGTGCCAGCTCACCAAAGCGGGGCGGCGGGAGTAACCGCTCCTACAATGAGCAGTTCTTC CASSPKRGGGSNRSYNEQFF
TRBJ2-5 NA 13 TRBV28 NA TGTGCCAGCAGTTTAAGGGGAGGAAGGGCCCAGTACTTC CASSLRGGRAQYF
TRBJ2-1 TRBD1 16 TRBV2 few TGTGCCAGCACCCCGTCCCGGACAGGGGAAAGCAATGAGCAGTTCTTC CASTPSRTGESNEQFF
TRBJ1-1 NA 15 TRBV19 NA TGTGCCAGTAGTATGGGTAGTAGAGGGGGCACTGAAGCTTTCTTT CASSMGSRGGTEAFF
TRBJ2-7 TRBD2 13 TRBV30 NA TGTGCCTGGCGACTAGCGGGGCTCTACGAGCAGTACTTC CAWRLAGLYEQYF
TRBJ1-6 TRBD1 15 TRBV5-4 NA TGTGCCAGCAGCCAGGGACAGAATTTAAATTCACCCCTCCACTTT CASSQGQNLNSPLHF
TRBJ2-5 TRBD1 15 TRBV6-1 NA TGTGCCAGCAGTCCAACGCCGGACAGGGGAGAGACCCAGTACTTC CASSPTPDRGETQYF
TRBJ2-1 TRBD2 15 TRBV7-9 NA TGTGCCAGCATCGGTGTGGAGCGGGAGTACAATGAGCAGTTCTTC CASIGVEREYNEQFF